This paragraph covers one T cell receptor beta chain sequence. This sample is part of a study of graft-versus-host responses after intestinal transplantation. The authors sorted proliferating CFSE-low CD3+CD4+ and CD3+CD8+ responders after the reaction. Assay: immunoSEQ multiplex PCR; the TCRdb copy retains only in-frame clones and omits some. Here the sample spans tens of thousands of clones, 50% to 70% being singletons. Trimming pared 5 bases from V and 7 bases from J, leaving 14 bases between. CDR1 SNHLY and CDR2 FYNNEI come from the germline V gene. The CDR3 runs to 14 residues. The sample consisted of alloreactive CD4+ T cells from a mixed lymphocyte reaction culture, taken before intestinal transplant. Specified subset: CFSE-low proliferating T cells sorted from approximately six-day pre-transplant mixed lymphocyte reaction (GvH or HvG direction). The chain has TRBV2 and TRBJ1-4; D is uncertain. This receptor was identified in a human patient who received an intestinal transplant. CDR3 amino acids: CASSWSYSGEKLFF. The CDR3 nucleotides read TGTGCCAGCAGTTGGAGTTACAGCGGTGAAAAACTGTTTTTT.